This TCR beta chain comes out of a study of type 1 and type 2 diabetes patients. Study-wide results and caveats: Unmatched age and gender across groups might bias interpretation. Some T1D-only expanded clones might appear in more T2D or control samples. Type 2 diabetes repertoires were more diverse than type 1 diabetes repertoires.

The CDR3 contains 13 residues. V was pared by 5 bases and J by 5 bases, with 4 bases of the junction left unmatched. Germline-derived CDR1 and CDR2 are SGHTA and FQGTGA. As for this clonotype: Its antigen is currently unknown.

No donor had another autoimmune disease or recent infection within four weeks. Genomic DNA was the PCR template. A primer set of 30 forward and 13 reverse primers amplified the CDR3. From the multiplex PCR reads, TCRdb called clonotypes with MiXCR, one entry per CDR3 protein. Found here are some 250,000 distinct CDR3 sequences, more than 45% of them singletons; the top ten hold 12% to 15%. Sequencing was done on a sample of peripheral blood mononuclear cells (PBMCs). The chain recombines TRBV7-3 with TRBJ2-7, with TRBD1 identical over 9 bases. The sequence came from a young man with type 2 diabetes. DNA for the CDR3: TGTGCCAGCAGCCGGGGACAGGGCGACGAGCAGTACTTC. Translating it yields CASSRGQGDEQYF.